This entry lists 14 T cell receptor beta chains sequenced from one sample in a study of metastatic and nonmetastatic thyroid tumors (dated by TCRdb to between 2020 and 2021). The receptor library was made with PCR. The data were produced on an Illumina HiSeq 4000. The raw public reads went through TCRdb reprocessing: fastp at Q25, MiXCR clone calling, in-frame beta chains kept. A total of about 33,000 clones appear in this sample, 10% to 13% of them only once. Around 16% of the sample goes to the ten largest clones. No patient had received any treatment before thyroid surgery. The sequenced sample consisted of blood. Source of these receptors: a female donor with papillary thyroid cancer or a benign thyroid nodule (not recorded which). Some clones in this sample may be carry-over from other donors' samples.

This clone was counted at least ten times. V gene TRBV6-1 combines with J gene TRBJ2-1; 8 bases fit TRBD1. Per germline, CDR1 MNHNS and CDR2 SASEGT. V trimming: 5 bases; J trimming: 4 bases; junction bases outside the gene matches: 7. This CDR3 is 15 amino acids long. The CDR3 DNA follows: TGTGCCAGCAGTCCCGGGACAGGACTTTACAATGAGCAGTTCTTC. It yields the protein CASSPGTGLYNEQFF.

This clone was detected many times. V usage is TRBV20-1 and J usage is TRBJ2-3; TRBD2 matches at 10 bases. The CDR3 spans 18 residues. The germline gives CDR1 DFQATT, CDR2 SNEGSKA (reference sequence). V was pared by 0 bases and J by 1 base, with 10 bases of the junction left unmatched. The CDR3 is CSAREHKGLASGTDTQYF. CDR3 in DNA: TGCAGTGCTAGAGAGCATAAGGGACTAGCGTCAGGCACAGATACGCAGTATTTT.

Many counts were recorded for this clone. This chain links TRBV7-3 with TRBJ2-7, with D unresolved. The V and J ends lost 5 bases and 2 bases respectively, with 13 bases between them. From germline, CDR1 is SGHTA and CDR2 FQGTGA. CDR3 length: 14 residues. CDR3 nucleotide sequence: TGTGCCAGCAGCCCGACCGACGGAGCCTACGAGCAGTACTTC. Translating gives CASSPTDGAYEQYF.

The table lists this clone with many counts. The genes are TRBV24-1 and TRBJ2-3; D ambiguous. The CDR3 sequence is 14 residues long. Trimming removed 1 base from V and 0 bases from J, with 4 bases in between. Germline V gene lookup returns CDR1 KGHDR and CDR2 SFDVKD. The CDR3 spells CATSDFGSTDTQYF. Here the CDR3 DNA reads TGTGCCACCAGTGATTTCGGCAGCACAGATACGCAGTATTTT.

The sample holds many counts of this clone. The chain has TRBV4-2 and TRBJ1-3, with 7 bases that match TRBD1. The V gene's germline CDR1 is LGHNA and CDR2 YNFKEQ. V trimming: 0 bases; J trimming: 0 bases; junction bases outside the gene matches: 8. This CDR3 comprises 18 residues. The DNA of the CDR3 is TGTGCCAGCAGCCAAGAACGGGACAGCGGGCACTCTGGAAACACCATATATTTT. Its translation is CASSQERDSGHSGNTIYF.

At least ten counts were recorded for this clone. The CDR3, as DNA: TGTGCCAGCAGCCGGAGGGACAGGGTTTTTGAAAAACTGTTTTTT. It codes for CASSRRDRVFEKLFF. The gene calls are TRBV5-5 and TRBJ1-4, with 9 positions matching TRBD1. V lost 4 bases, J lost 7 bases, and 8 bases stayed unmatched. The length of the CDR3 is 15 residues. Germline CDR1 reads SGHKS; CDR2 reads YYEKEE (reference sequence).

The chain uses TRBV9 and TRBJ1-1; 10 bases are shared with TRBD1. Germline V lookup: CDR1 SGDLS, CDR2 YYNGEE. Trimming cost V 4 bases and J 0 bases; bases outside gene matches: 12. The CDR3 is 18 amino acids. The DNA of the CDR3 is TGTGCCAGCAGCACCCTTCCACCGGGACAGGGGTTGAACACTGAAGCTTTCTTT. This sequence encodes CASSTLPPGQGLNTEAFF.

This clone was seen at least ten times. The chain carries TRBV6-5 and TRBJ2-1, with TRBD2 matching 13 bases. Germline V CDR1 and CDR2: MNHEY, SVGAGI. After removal of 6 bases from V and 1 base from J, the junction contained 6 bases not matched to a gene. The CDR3 extends over 17 amino acids. This CDR3 reads CASRVGTSGDSYNEQFF. As DNA, the CDR3 is TGTGCCAGCAGGGTAGGGACTAGCGGGGATTCCTACAATGAGCAGTTCTTC.

At least ten counts were recorded for this clone. The V call is TRBV2, the J call TRBJ1-2; D possibly corresponds to TRBD1 (5 bases). Germline V CDR1 and CDR2: SNHLY, FYNNEI. This CDR3 has 13 residues. Trimming stripped 8 bases from V and 3 bases from J, with 13 bases between. This CDR3 reads CASSRGYDYGYTF. CDR3 in DNA: TGTGCCAGCTCGAGGGGTTACGACTATGGCTACACCTTC.

This clone was recorded at least ten times. The rearrangement uses TRBV18 and TRBJ2-7; 9 bases fit TRBD1. The CDR3 runs 14 residues. CDR1 KGHSH and CDR2 LQKENI come from the germline V gene. J lost 2 bases, V lost 6 bases, and 5 bases had no gene match. As DNA, the CDR3 is TGTGCCAGCTCCCCGGACAGGGGAGCCTACGAGCAGTACTTC. Its protein is CASSPDRGAYEQYF.

Ten or more counts support this clone. The chain links TRBV5-1 to TRBJ2-7; 13 nucleotides agree with TRBD2. The CDR3 extends over 14 amino acids. CDR1 and CDR2 from the germline V gene are SGHRS and YFSETQ. Losses at the gene ends were 7 bases for V and 6 bases for J; bases not matched to a gene: 7. In nucleotides, the CDR3 is TGCGCCAGCTCGACCGGGACTAGCGGGATCGAGCAGTACTTC. Protein product: CASSTGTSGIEQYF. Based on the CDR3 plus reference TRBV5-1 and TRBJ2-7, the full variable domain is KAGVTQTPRYLIKTRGQQVTLSCSPISGHRSVSWYQQTPGQGLQFLFEYFSETQRNKGNFPGRFSGRQFSNSRSEMNVSTLELGDSALYLCASSTGTSGIEQYFGPGTRLTVT.

There are many counts of this clone. The chain employs TRBV5-1 and TRBJ1-5; weak D call: TRBD1 (6 bases). This CDR3 has 14 residues. With 0 bases removed from V and 5 bases from J, the gap between germline ends came to 9 bases. CDR1 SGHRS and CDR2 YFSETQ come from the germline V gene. CDR3 DNA: TGCGCCAGCAGCTTGGCTGGGGGCGATCAGCCCCAGCATTTT. Translating gives CASSLAGGDQPQHF.

This clone counts as medium-sized (0.01 to 0.1%). The chain is built from TRBV12-3 or TRBV12-4 and TRBJ2-7, with 10 positions matching TRBD1. This CDR3 has 15 amino acids. Unmatched junction bases numbered 14, after V lost 11 bases and J lost 4 bases. CDR3 amino acids: CAVTSRDRGPYEQYF. As DNA, the CDR3 is TGTGCCGTCACTTCCCGGGACAGGGGTCCGTACGAGCAGTACTTC.

The table lists this clone with many counts. The V and J genes are TRBV13 and TRBJ2-2; 8 bases fit TRBD1. Germline V gives CDR1 PRHDT, CDR2 FYEKMQ (reference sequence). This CDR3 has 18 residues. Unmatched junction bases numbered 13, after V lost 7 bases and J lost 0 bases. The DNA of the CDR3 is TGTGCCAGCAACAGAGGGGACAGGAATACAGCGAACACCGGGGAGCTGTTTTTT. Encoded protein: CASNRGDRNTANTGELFF.